The next 3 T cell receptor beta chains were all read from a single sample in a study of T-cell reconstitution after alpha-beta-depleted transplantation in children. Researchers prepared the TCRbeta library using unique molecular identifiers, the study reports. MiXCR was run by TCRdb on the PCR reads, yielding one entry per CDR3 protein. The sample includes approximately 240,000 distinct CDR3 sequences, about a tenth of them seen just once. The material was PBMCs from the stem cell graft donor, obtained from the stem cell graft. These receptors were obtained from a human donor who donated a stem cell graft to a child with acute lymphoblastic leukemia.

This clonotype was counted only a few times. V usage is TRBV10-3 and J usage is TRBJ2-7, with 7 nucleotides matching TRBD1. The CDR3 is 14 residues long. Germline CDR1 ENHRY, CDR2 SYGVKD. J was trimmed by 0 bases and V by 4 bases; bases with no gene match: 3. The CDR3 nucleotides read TGTGCCATCAGTGGGGGGACAGCCTCCTACGAGCAGTACTTC. Translated, it gives CAISGGTASYEQYF.

This clonotype was counted ten times or more. V is TRBV24-1 and J is TRBJ2-2; D unclear. Trimming stripped 4 bases from V and 1 base from J, with 9 bases between. Germline CDR1 is KGHDR and CDR2 is SFDVKD. The CDR3 contains 15 residues. The chain's CDR3 is CATSEDNRNTGELFF. CDR3 bases: TGTGCCACCAGTGAAGACAATAGGAACACCGGGGAGCTGTTTTTT.

A few counts support this clonotype. The gene calls are TRBV7-9 and TRBJ2-1; 9 bases agree with TRBD2. The CDR3 sequence is 17 residues long. The germline V gene encodes CDR1 SEHNR and CDR2 FQNEAQ (reference sequence). J lost 3 bases, V lost 5 bases, and 11 bases had no gene match. This CDR3 is CASSPPVRLAVYNEQFF. The CDR3 region has the DNA TGTGCCAGCAGCCCTCCTGTAAGACTAGCGGTCTACAATGAGCAGTTCTTC.